The rows below give T cell receptor beta chains drawn from one sample of a study of T cell repertoires in ileal Crohn's disease. Sequencing was performed with immunoSEQ multiplex PCR; in TCRdb, only in-frame clones are kept and a portion is missing. Of about 7,200 clones listed, 70% to 85% are singletons. The material sequenced was ileal tissue. These TCRs come from an adult with Crohn's disease. CDR3s include the opening cysteine and the closing phenylalanine or tryptophan. The order of the fields is clone size, D gene, V gene, J gene, CDR3 DNA, CDR3 protein. The D gene is left open where the match is weak. Not every row has a clone size; where given, it reads once, few, many or a size class.

abundance: NA
d_gene: TRBD2
v_gene: TRBV7-3
j_gene: TRBJ2-3
CDR3nt: TGTGCCAGCAGCTTTTCCGGGACTACCGCAGATACGCAGTATTTT
CDR3aa: CASSFSGTTADTQYF

abundance: few
d_gene: TRBD2
v_gene: TRBV5-1
j_gene: TRBJ2-1
CDR3nt: TGCGCCAGCAGCTTAGGCCTAGCGGGAGGTAGTGAGCAGTTCTTC
CDR3aa: CASSLGLAGGSEQFF

abundance: NA
d_gene: NA
v_gene: TRBV12-5
j_gene: TRBJ1-5
CDR3nt: TGTGCTAGCGGGGGGTTTCATAGCAATCAGCCCCAGCATTTT
CDR3aa: CASGGFHSNQPQHF

abundance: NA
d_gene: NA
v_gene: TRBV19
j_gene: TRBJ1-5
CDR3nt: TGTGCCAGCAGAATCCTTTCTAGCAATCAGCCCCAGCATTTT
CDR3aa: CASRILSSNQPQHF

abundance: NA
d_gene: NA
v_gene: TRBV5-6
j_gene: TRBJ1-1
CDR3nt: TGTGCCAGCAGCTTGCGGGGTAGCACTGAAGCTTTCTTT
CDR3aa: CASSLRGSTEAFF

abundance: NA
d_gene: NA
v_gene: TRBV19
j_gene: TRBJ2-1
CDR3nt: TGTGCCAGTAGTATTCAGAGGACTGATGAGCAGTTCTTC
CDR3aa: CASSIQRTDEQFF

abundance: NA
d_gene: TRBD2
v_gene: TRBV27
j_gene: TRBJ2-1
CDR3nt: TGTGCCAGCAGAACACCTAGCGGGAGGGGGGGCAATGAGCAGTTCTTC
CDR3aa: CASRTPSGRGGNEQFF

abundance: NA
d_gene: NA
v_gene: TRBV25-1
j_gene: TRBJ1-3
CDR3nt: TGTGCCAGCAAGATAGAATTTCGGAGACGGTTCTCTGGAAACACCATATATTTT
CDR3aa: CASKIEFRRRFSGNTIYF

abundance: once
d_gene: NA
v_gene: TRBV7-8
j_gene: TRBJ2-1
CDR3nt: TGTGCCAGCAGCCCTTACAGGGGGGGCTCCTACAATGAGCAGTTCTTC
CDR3aa: CASSPYRGGSYNEQFF

abundance: NA
d_gene: NA
v_gene: TRBV18
j_gene: TRBJ2-2
CDR3nt: TGTGCCAGCTCACCCCCTAACACGGGCGGGGAGCTGTTTTTT
CDR3aa: CASSPPNTGGELFF

abundance: NA
d_gene: NA
v_gene: TRBV2
j_gene: TRBJ2-3
CDR3nt: TGTGCCAGCAGTGTCGATAGCTTCACAGATACGCAGTATTTT
CDR3aa: CASSVDSFTDTQYF

abundance: few
d_gene: NA
v_gene: TRBV6-6
j_gene: TRBJ1-5
CDR3nt: TGTGCCAGCGGTTTGGCCAGGGGACATCAGCCCCAGCATTTT
CDR3aa: CASGLARGHQPQHF

abundance: few
d_gene: NA
v_gene: TRBV11-2
j_gene: TRBJ2-5
CDR3nt: TGTGCCAGCAGCTTAGTAGGGGGTCAGGAGACCCAGTACTTC
CDR3aa: CASSLVGGQETQYF

abundance: few
d_gene: TRBD1
v_gene: TRBV6-5
j_gene: TRBJ1-1
CDR3nt: TGTGCCAGCATCTCGGCTACAGGGGATGAAACTTTCTTT
CDR3aa: CASISATGDETFF

abundance: NA
d_gene: NA
v_gene: TRBV25-1
j_gene: TRBJ2-1
CDR3nt: TGTGCCAGCAGTCCATCAAGGAGCTCCTACAATGAGCAGTTCTTC
CDR3aa: CASSPSRSSYNEQFF

abundance: NA
d_gene: NA
v_gene: TRBV5-1
j_gene: TRBJ1-2
CDR3nt: TGCGCCAGCAGCTTGGCCGGGAATGGGTATGGCTACACCTTC
CDR3aa: CASSLAGNGYGYTF

abundance: NA
d_gene: NA
v_gene: TRBV29-1
j_gene: TRBJ2-4
CDR3nt: TGCAGCGTTAAGGAGGGAGCCAAAAACATTCAGTACTTC
CDR3aa: CSVKEGAKNIQYF

abundance: NA
d_gene: TRBD2
v_gene: TRBV11-3
j_gene: TRBJ2-7
CDR3nt: TGTGCCAGCAGCCGCCTAGCGGGAGGGCTCTACGAGCAGTACTTC
CDR3aa: CASSRLAGGLYEQYF

abundance: NA
d_gene: TRBD1
v_gene: TRBV2
j_gene: TRBJ1-2
CDR3nt: TGTGCCACTTCTCCGGGACAGAGGAACTATGGCTACACCTTC
CDR3aa: CATSPGQRNYGYTF

abundance: NA
d_gene: NA
v_gene: TRBV11-3
j_gene: TRBJ2-1
CDR3nt: TGTGCCAGCAGCCGATCGGGAGAGGGGAGCAATGAGCAGTTCTTC
CDR3aa: CASSRSGEGSNEQFF

abundance: few
d_gene: TRBD2
v_gene: TRBV6-1
j_gene: TRBJ2-7
CDR3nt: TGTGCCAGCACCCTAGCGGGAGGAGGCGAGCAGTACTTC
CDR3aa: CASTLAGGGEQYF

abundance: NA
d_gene: NA
v_gene: TRBV18
j_gene: TRBJ1-2
CDR3nt: TGTGCCAGCTCACCCGCAGACACGTCCTATGGCTACACCTTC
CDR3aa: CASSPADTSYGYTF

abundance: NA
d_gene: NA
v_gene: TRBV2
j_gene: TRBJ2-1
CDR3nt: TGTGCCAGCAGTGAAAGGGTTCCAGCGGAGGATGAGCAGTTCTTC
CDR3aa: CASSERVPAEDEQFF

abundance: NA
d_gene: TRBD1
v_gene: TRBV10-2
j_gene: TRBJ2-7
CDR3nt: TGCGCCAGCAGTTTAGGGGGACAGTCCTACGAGCAGTACTTC
CDR3aa: CASSLGGQSYEQYF

abundance: once
d_gene: TRBD1
v_gene: TRBV25-1
j_gene: TRBJ1-5
CDR3nt: TGTGCCAGCAGTGATGACAGGGTCAATCAGCCCCAGCATTTT
CDR3aa: CASSDDRVNQPQHF

abundance: NA
d_gene: TRBD1
v_gene: TRBV18
j_gene: TRBJ1-5
CDR3nt: TGTGCCAGCTCTCAAAACAGGGGTTTGAGCAATCAGCCCCAGCATTTT
CDR3aa: CASSQNRGLSNQPQHF

abundance: NA
d_gene: NA
v_gene: TRBV5-6
j_gene: TRBJ2-7
CDR3nt: TGTGCCAGCAGCCGTACCCTCGGGGCCTACGAGCAGTACTTC
CDR3aa: CASSRTLGAYEQYF

abundance: NA
d_gene: TRBD2
v_gene: TRBV19
j_gene: TRBJ2-1
CDR3nt: TGTGCCAGTAGTCCCGGGGGGATCGGGACCAATGAGCAGTTCTTC
CDR3aa: CASSPGGIGTNEQFF

abundance: NA
d_gene: TRBD2
v_gene: TRBV5-6
j_gene: TRBJ2-3
CDR3nt: TGTGCCAGCAGTTTGGCGAGCGGGAGTGCGAGCACAGATACGCAGTATTTT
CDR3aa: CASSLASGSASTDTQYF

abundance: NA
d_gene: TRBD1
v_gene: TRBV10-3
j_gene: TRBJ2-5
CDR3nt: TGTGCCACCCACGGGACAGGGGTTCTGGAGACCCAGTACTTC
CDR3aa: CATHGTGVLETQYF

abundance: NA
d_gene: NA
v_gene: TRBV6-1
j_gene: TRBJ1-5
CDR3nt: TGTGCCAGCAGTGCGGTGGAGGGAGATCAGCCCCAGCATTTT
CDR3aa: CASSAVEGDQPQHF

abundance: few
d_gene: NA
v_gene: TRBV1
j_gene: TRBJ1-5
CDR3nt: TGCACCAGCAGCCAAGATGAGGATCAGCCCCAGCATTTT
CDR3aa: CTSSQDEDQPQHF

abundance: NA
d_gene: NA
v_gene: TRBV11-3
j_gene: TRBJ2-5
CDR3nt: TGTGCCAGCAGCTTAGGTCAACAGGGCCTAGGCCAAGAGACCCAGTACTTC
CDR3aa: CASSLGQQGLGQETQYF

abundance: NA
d_gene: NA
v_gene: TRBV18
j_gene: TRBJ2-7
CDR3nt: TGTGCCAGCTCACCAGATGGGGGCAGAAGGGTCGAGCAGTACTTC
CDR3aa: CASSPDGGRRVEQYF

abundance: NA
d_gene: TRBD2
v_gene: TRBV29-1
j_gene: TRBJ2-7
CDR3nt: TGCAGCGTTCTGACTAGCGGGAGAGTCGAGCAGTACTTC
CDR3aa: CSVLTSGRVEQYF

abundance: NA
d_gene: NA
v_gene: TRBV7-3
j_gene: TRBJ2-3
CDR3nt: TGTGCCAGCAGCTTAGATCGGCGGGATCCCCCAGATACGCAGTATTTT
CDR3aa: CASSLDRRDPPDTQYF

abundance: NA
d_gene: NA
v_gene: TRBV11-3
j_gene: TRBJ1-3
CDR3nt: TGTGCCAGCAGCTTAGGGCCTCGTGACACCACATATTTT
CDR3aa: CASSLGPRDTTYF

abundance: once
d_gene: TRBD2
v_gene: TRBV6-1
j_gene: TRBJ2-7
CDR3nt: TGTGCCAGCAGTGAAGGAAGCGGGAGTTTCTACGAGCAGTACTTC
CDR3aa: CASSEGSGSFYEQYF

abundance: NA
d_gene: NA
v_gene: TRBV11-2
j_gene: TRBJ2-3
CDR3nt: TGTGCCAGCAGCCCCGAGCGGACCCACCTCGAAGATACGCAGTATTTT
CDR3aa: CASSPERTHLEDTQYF

abundance: NA
d_gene: NA
v_gene: TRBV7-9
j_gene: TRBJ2-7
CDR3nt: TGTGCCAGCAGCGTTGCGTCCTACGAGCAGTACTTC
CDR3aa: CASSVASYEQYF

abundance: NA
d_gene: NA
v_gene: TRBV4-2
j_gene: TRBJ2-7
CDR3nt: TGTGCCAGCAGCCCCCTTGGGAACCGGGGCGAGCAGTACTTC
CDR3aa: CASSPLGNRGEQYF

abundance: once
d_gene: NA
v_gene: TRBV4-1
j_gene: TRBJ2-1
CDR3nt: TGCGCCAGCAGCCAAGGCGGACTGTTCATAAATGAGCAGTTCTTC
CDR3aa: CASSQGGLFINEQFF

abundance: NA
d_gene: TRBD1
v_gene: TRBV7-9
j_gene: TRBJ2-5
CDR3nt: TGTGCCAGCAACCCTTCGAGGGGGCGTGTTCTGGAGACCCAGTACTTC
CDR3aa: CASNPSRGRVLETQYF

abundance: NA
d_gene: NA
v_gene: TRBV13
j_gene: TRBJ1-1
CDR3nt: TGTGCCAGCAGCTTGGCCGGCCATGACACCCAAGCCACTGAAGCTTTCTTT
CDR3aa: CASSLAGHDTQATEAFF

abundance: NA
d_gene: NA
v_gene: TRBV11-3
j_gene: TRBJ2-1
CDR3nt: TGTGCCAGCAGCCCACTTGAGAGCTACAATGAGCAGTTCTTC
CDR3aa: CASSPLESYNEQFF

abundance: NA
d_gene: TRBD1
v_gene: TRBV18
j_gene: TRBJ1-1
CDR3nt: TGTGCCAGCTCGCCGGACAGGGGAACATTTGGAGCTTTCTTT
CDR3aa: CASSPDRGTFGAFF

abundance: NA
d_gene: TRBD1
v_gene: TRBV6-1
j_gene: TRBJ1-1
CDR3nt: TGTGCCAGCAGTGCTATAACAGGGGTTGGTGAAGCTTTCTTT
CDR3aa: CASSAITGVGEAFF

abundance: NA
d_gene: TRBD1
v_gene: TRBV25-1
j_gene: TRBJ2-1
CDR3nt: TGTGCCAGCAGTGGGGGAAACAGGGGGTCCTACAATGAGCAGTTCTTC
CDR3aa: CASSGGNRGSYNEQFF

abundance: NA
d_gene: NA
v_gene: TRBV7-9
j_gene: TRBJ1-3
CDR3nt: TGTGCCAGCAGCCTCCCCTTAACGGGACTCTCTGGAAACACCATATATTTT
CDR3aa: CASSLPLTGLSGNTIYF

abundance: NA
d_gene: NA
v_gene: TRBV19
j_gene: TRBJ2-2
CDR3nt: TGTGCCAGTAGTATATCTCCAGGCACGAACACCGGGGAGCTGTTTTTT
CDR3aa: CASSISPGTNTGELFF

abundance: NA
d_gene: TRBD1
v_gene: TRBV18
j_gene: TRBJ1-5
CDR3nt: TGTGCCAGCTCAACCGGGACAGGGCGGTTGCAGCCCCAGCATTTT
CDR3aa: CASSTGTGRLQPQHF

abundance: NA
d_gene: NA
v_gene: TRBV11-3
j_gene: TRBJ2-7
CDR3nt: TGTGCCAGCAGCCCTCGAGGCGCCTCCTACGAGCAGTACTTC
CDR3aa: CASSPRGASYEQYF

abundance: NA
d_gene: NA
v_gene: TRBV6-5
j_gene: TRBJ1-1
CDR3nt: TGTGCCAGCAGTTACTCCCCAGGGATGGGCACTGAAGCTTTCTTT
CDR3aa: CASSYSPGMGTEAFF